Each of the 30 T cell receptor beta chains below was sequenced from the same sample in a study of T-cell reconstitution after alpha-beta-depleted transplantation in children. Preparation of the TCRbeta library involved a method that used unique molecular identifiers. Each CDR3 protein gets one entry after TCRdb re-called the PCR reads with MiXCR. Of roughly 500,000 distinct CDR3 sequences in the sample, 30% to 35% were seen once. This specimen consisted of PBMCs from the stem cell graft donor, obtained from the stem cell graft. These receptors were collected from a human donor who donated a stem cell graft to a child with aplastic anemia.

The V and J genes are TRBV29-1 and TRBJ1-1; no firm D call. Germline CDR1 is SQVTM and CDR2 is ANQGSEA. V was trimmed by 1 base and J by 4 bases, leaving 13 bases between them. The CDR3 length is 14 residues. The CDR3 DNA reads TGCAGCGTTGAAGTCGGGTCCCCGGCCACTGAAGCTTTCTTT. Translated, it gives CSVEVGSPATEAFF.

V usage is TRBV18 and J usage is TRBJ1-1; D remains ambiguous. Trimming stripped 6 bases from V and 4 bases from J, with 9 bases between. The CDR3 has 12 residues. Germline V lookup: CDR1 KGHSH, CDR2 LQKENI. The CDR3, as DNA: TGTGCCAGCTCGGATAGGGTCACTGAAGCTTTCTTT. It translates to CASSDRVTEAFF.

The CDR3 DNA reads TGTGCCAGCAGCTCCGACAGGGGTAGAGGCTACACCTTC. Residues: CASSSDRGRGYTF. The gene calls are TRBV7-9 and TRBJ1-2; 8 bases agree with TRBD1. Germline V CDR1 and CDR2: SEHNR, FQNEAQ (reference sequence). The CDR3 has 13 residues. Losses at the gene ends were 4 bases for V and 8 bases for J; bases not matched to a gene: 6. Complete variable domain (other parts from reference TRBV7-9 and TRBJ1-2): DTGVSQNPRHKITKRGQNVTFRCDPISEHNRLYWYRQTLGQGPEFLTYFQNEAQLEKSRLLSDRFSAERPKGSFSTLEIQRTEQGDSAMYLCASSSDRGRGYTFGSGTRLTVV.

The CDR3 DNA sequence: TGTGCCAGCTTACTAGTATACCAAGAGACCCAGTACTTC. This sequence encodes CASLLVYQETQYF. The chain is built from TRBV21-1 and TRBJ2-5; the table assigns TRBD2, which was not confirmed against the DNA. TRBV21-1 is termed a pseudogene. This CDR3 has 13 amino acids.

The chain couples TRBV7-2 to TRBJ2-7; no firm D call. This CDR3 contains 14 residues. The germline V gene encodes CDR1 SGHTA and CDR2 FQGNSA. The V gene lost 5 bases and the J gene lost 3 bases, with 14 bases spanning the gap. The CDR3 region is CASSPWKGGYEQYF. The CDR3 bases are TGTGCCAGCAGCCCGTGGAAGGGTGGCTACGAGCAGTACTTC.

This clonotype has a handful of counts. The chain is built from TRBV11-2 and TRBJ2-2; 7 nucleotides align to TRBD2. V lost 5 bases to trimming and J lost 2 bases; unmatched junction nucleotides: 17. The CDR3 is made up of 19 amino acids. The germline V gene encodes CDR1 SGHAT and CDR2 FQNNGV. The CDR3 DNA sequence: TGTGCCAGCAGCCCAACGGGGAGGGGACGGAGAGGAAACACCGGGGAGCTGTTTTTT. Encoded protein: CASSPTGRGRRGNTGELFF.

The V and J genes are TRBV5-1 and TRBJ2-2; TRBD2 agrees at 7 bases. The CDR3 totals 16 residues. The germline gives CDR1 SGHRS, CDR2 YFSETQ. The V segment lost 0 bases and the J segment 1 base; nucleotides outside the gene matches: 3. The CDR3 loop reads CASSLEPGGNTGELFF. In DNA, the CDR3 is TGCGCCAGCAGCTTGGAACCGGGAGGGAACACCGGGGAGCTGTTTTTT.

This clonotype was detected only a few times. This chain links TRBV29-1 with TRBJ2-1, with 7 bases that match TRBD2. J was trimmed by 0 bases and V by 5 bases; bases with no gene match: 1. CDR1 and CDR2 (germline): SQVTM, ANQGSEA. The CDR3 is 13 residues long. DNA for the CDR3: TGCAGCGTTCTAGCGGTCTCCTACAATGAGCAGTTCTTC. Protein product: CSVLAVSYNEQFF.

V and J are TRBV18 and TRBJ2-3; D is unresolved. Germline V gene lookup returns CDR1 KGHSH and CDR2 LQKENI. The V gene lost 2 bases and the J gene lost 4 bases, with 10 bases spanning the gap. The CDR3 spans 14 residues. In nucleotides, the CDR3 is TGTGCCAGCTCACCATCGGCTCCTCCAGATACGCAGTATTTT. Residues: CASSPSAPPDTQYF.

V usage is TRBV4-3 and J usage is TRBJ2-7; 8 bases agree with TRBD1. V trimming: 0 bases; J trimming: 3 bases; junction bases outside the gene matches: 10. The CDR3 has 17 amino acids. CDR1 and CDR2 (germline): LGHNA, YSLEER. The CDR3 loop is CASSQDRGQGENYEQYF. CDR3 DNA sequence: TGCGCCAGCAGCCAAGACAGGGGGCAAGGTGAGAACTACGAGCAGTACTTC.

This clonotype was seen more than once but under ten times. This rearrangement joins TRBV12-3 or TRBV12-4 to TRBJ1-1; perhaps TRBD1 as D (6 bases). Deletions cut 3 bases from V and 4 bases from J, with 12 bases between. This CDR3 region has 14 residues. The CDR3 protein is CASSLSQGVTEAFF. CDR3 bases: TGTGCCAGCAGTTTGTCACAGGGAGTCACTGAAGCTTTCTTT.

V is TRBV5-1 and J is TRBJ2-3, with 8 bases matching TRBD2. This CDR3 is built from 14 residues. CDR1 is SGHRS and CDR2 is YFSETQ in the germline V gene. Trimming cost V 7 bases and J 6 bases; bases outside gene matches: 10. As DNA, the CDR3 is TGCGCCAGCGACGCTAGCGGGCTTGGGGATACGCAGTATTTT. Translation: CASDASGLGDTQYF.

The rearrangement links TRBV12-3 or TRBV12-4 to TRBJ1-1; D is perhaps TRBD1 (6 bases). The CDR3 has 14 residues. V lost 0 bases and J lost 8, with 13 bases in between. Here the CDR3 DNA reads TGTGCCAGCAGTTTAGCAGGGGGGTATTCCGAAGCTTTCTTT. It translates to CASSLAGGYSEAFF.

This clonotype was seen a handful of times. The V gene is TRBV7-6, the J gene TRBJ2-1; 7 bases are a match to TRBD2. Germline V gene sequence: CDR1 SGHVS, CDR2 FNYEAQ. This CDR3 is built from 15 residues. V lost 3 bases and J lost 7; bases outside the gene matches: 9. CDR3 residues: CASSFARAGSNEQFF. CDR3 coding DNA: TGTGCCAGCAGCTTTGCGAGAGCGGGGAGTAATGAGCAGTTCTTC.

The J gene is TRBJ2-3, the V gene TRBV20-1; 16 bases are a match to TRBD2. Germline V gives CDR1 DFQATT, CDR2 SNEGSKA (reference sequence). V lost 2 bases and J lost 2; bases outside the gene matches: 4. The CDR3 has 17 amino acids. The CDR3 region has the DNA TGCAGTGCTAGACCGGGACTAGCGGGAGGGTACACAGATACGCAGTATTTT. Translating gives CSARPGLAGGYTDTQYF.

J is TRBJ2-2 and V is TRBV12-3 or TRBV12-4; 8 positions match TRBD1. CDR3 length equals 15 residues. Trimming cost V 6 bases and J 6 bases; bases outside gene matches: 9. CDR3 DNA: TGTGCCAGCAGACTCGGACAGGGATTGGCCGGGGAGCTGTTTTTT. This codes for CASRLGQGLAGELFF.

The chain recombines TRBV12-3 or TRBV12-4 with TRBJ2-1; 11 bases are shared with TRBD1. The CDR3 extends over 16 amino acids. V shed 6 bases, J shed 5 bases, and the junction held 9 bases outside the gene matches. The CDR3 DNA is TGTGCCAGCAGGCCTGGACAGGGGGCGGTGAACAATGAGCAGTTCTTC. The encoded protein is CASRPGQGAVNNEQFF.

The chain has TRBV5-1 and TRBJ2-1; D remains unclear. This CDR3 is 12 amino acids long. Trimming pared 1 base from V and 8 bases from J, leaving 7 bases between. The germline gives CDR1 SGHRS, CDR2 YFSETQ. CDR3 residues: CASSLSWDEQFF. The CDR3 nucleotides are TGCGCCAGCAGCTTGAGCTGGGATGAGCAGTTCTTC.

This clonotype was seen more than once but under ten times. V is TRBV5-5 and J is TRBJ2-7; TRBD2 might be the D (6 bases). Trimming took 0 bases from V and 2 from J, leaving 18 bases between them. Germline V gene lookup returns CDR1 SGHKS and CDR2 YYEKEE (reference sequence). The CDR3 runs 17 residues. The CDR3 region is CASSLARPGEPTYEQYV. CDR3 nucleotide sequence: TGTGCCAGCAGCTTGGCTCGCCCGGGAGAACCAACCTACGAGCAGTACGTC.

This clonotype was observed a handful of times. CDR3 coding DNA: TGTGCCACCAGCAGCCCGGGACAGGGAAGTACTGAAGCTTTCTTT. This sequence encodes CATSSPGQGSTEAFF. The V and J genes are TRBV15 and TRBJ1-1; 9 bases line up with TRBD1. The junction had 7 bases not matched to a gene; V was cut back by 3 bases and J by 5 bases. This CDR3 has 15 residues. Per germline, CDR1 LNHNV and CDR2 YYDKDF (reference sequence).

This clonotype was seen a single time. The chain has TRBV28 and TRBJ1-1; D is uncertain. The CDR3 sequence is 15 residues long. Germline CDR1 is MDHEN and CDR2 is SYDVKM. V was shortened by 6 bases and J by 2 bases, with 16 bases between the two germline ends. CDR3: CASSPSLNSNTEAFF. CDR3 in DNA: TGTGCCAGCAGCCCCTCCCTCAACAGCAACACTGAAGCTTTCTTT.

This clonotype turned up a few times. The V gene is TRBV6-2 or TRBV6-3, the J gene TRBJ2-2, with 7 bases that match TRBD2. Germline V CDR1 and CDR2: MNHEY, SVGEGT. J gave up 7 bases and V 8 bases, and 13 bases lay outside the gene matches. This CDR3 has 15 residues. The CDR3: CASSWGRAPSGELFF. The CDR3 DNA reads TGTGCCAGCTCGTGGGGGAGGGCCCCAAGCGGGGAGCTGTTTTTT.

The chain links TRBV29-1 to TRBJ2-5, with 9 bases that match TRBD1. This CDR3 is built from 14 residues. CDR1 and CDR2 (germline): SQVTM, ANQGSEA. V gave up 6 bases and J gave up 6 bases; unmatched junction bases: 11. The CDR3 spells CSVLPGQGGQTQYF. CDR3 sequence (DNA): TGCAGCGTCCTACCGGGACAGGGAGGGCAGACCCAGTACTTC.

This chain links TRBV19 with TRBJ1-1; 8 nucleotides match TRBD1. Germline-derived CDR1 and CDR2 are LNHDA and SQIVND (reference sequence). The CDR3 is 15 residues long. Losses at the gene ends were 5 bases for V and 0 bases for J; bases not matched to a gene: 5. The CDR3 loop reads CASSPDRGVNTEAFF. The CDR3 bases are TGTGCCAGTAGTCCAGACAGGGGAGTGAACACTGAAGCTTTCTTT.

This clonotype was detected only a few times. V is TRBV5-5 and J is TRBJ2-2, with D hard to call. Trimming took 6 bases from V and 1 from J, leaving 7 bases between them. Germline V gives CDR1 SGHKS, CDR2 YYEKEE (reference sequence). This CDR3 comprises 13 residues. CDR3 nucleotides: TGTGCCAGCACCGGCGGGAACACCGGGGAGCTGTTTTTT. Residues: CASTGGNTGELFF.

This clonotype appeared a few times. The chain carries TRBV7-9 and TRBJ2-5, with 7 bases aligning to TRBD2. CDR3 length: 15 amino acids. CDR1 and CDR2 from the germline V gene are SEHNR and FQNEAQ (reference sequence). Trimming cost V 4 bases and J 2 bases; bases outside gene matches: 7. CDR3 amino acids: CASSSAGTTQETQYF. The DNA for the CDR3 is TGTGCCAGCAGCTCAGCCGGGACTACTCAAGAGACCCAGTACTTC.

This clonotype occurred a few times. The chain employs TRBV20-1 and TRBJ1-6, with 8 bases lining up with TRBD1. The germline gives CDR1 DFQATT, CDR2 SNEGSKA (reference sequence). The CDR3 sequence is 17 residues long. V was clipped by 1 base and J by 6 bases; unmatched bases: 11. This chain's CDR3 is CSARVSGQGLRNSPLHF. Written as DNA, the CDR3 is TGCAGTGCTAGAGTCTCCGGACAGGGACTTCGTAATTCACCCCTCCACTTT.

This clonotype was observed many times. The chain is built from TRBV4-3 and TRBJ2-3; D not resolved. The V end lost 0 bases, the J end lost 3 bases, and 10 bases lay between the germline ends. CDR3 length equals 15 residues. Germline assignment: CDR1 LGHNA and CDR2 YSLEER. Here the CDR3 reads CASSQDAGPTDTQYF. In DNA, the CDR3 is TGCGCCAGCAGCCAAGACGCCGGGCCAACAGATACGCAGTATTTT.

The chain couples TRBV11-2 to TRBJ2-3; D uncertain. V lost 4 bases to trimming and J lost 4 bases, with 15 bases between them. CDR3 length: 15 residues. Per germline, CDR1 SGHAT and CDR2 FQNNGV. The CDR3 sequence is CASSYGPQQADTQYF. DNA of the CDR3: TGTGCCAGCAGCTATGGTCCCCAGCAGGCAGATACGCAGTATTTT. The full variable domain, in which reference TRBV11-2 and TRBJ2-3 provide the parts outside the CDR3, is EAGVAQSPRYKIIEKRQSVAFWCNPISGHATLYWYQQILGQGPKLLIQFQNNGVVDDSQLPKDRFSAERLKGVDSTLKIQPAKLEDSAVYLCASSYGPQQADTQYFGPGTRLTVL.

This clonotype was observed a few times. This chain links TRBV20-1 with TRBJ2-3; D not certain. This CDR3 spans 12 amino acids. Per germline, CDR1 DFQATT and CDR2 SNEGSKA (reference sequence). DNA for the CDR3: TGCAATACCGGCGTAGGCACAGATACGCAGTATTTT. It yields the protein CNTGVGTDTQYF.